This T cell receptor (beta chain) was found in a study of shared clonotypes between healthy human individuals. Overall study: The donor pool was made up of a couple of women and three men aged 18 to 49. Study-level points and caveats: Clonotype sharing among donors was expected to depend on sequencing depth. Enrolling few donors narrowed the genetic and exposure-history diversity that was represented.

Trimming left V 5 bases short and J 10 bases short, with 17 bases between. Germline CDR1 reads MNHNY; CDR2 reads SVGAGI (reference sequence). This CDR3 has 13 residues. The genomic DNA of each subset was split evenly across several immunoSEQ plates. Only in-frame clones appear in the TCRdb table, and some are missing; sequencing was by immunoSEQ multiplex PCR. This table holds approximately 460,000 clones, roughly three quarters found once. Comment on this clone: The antigen is undetermined.

This chain joins TRBV6-6 and TRBJ1-2; D possibly corresponds to TRBD1 (5 bases). The receptor was isolated from a woman aged 40 to 55 in good health. Some clones in this sample may be carry-over from other donors' samples. Sequenced: PBMCs. Here the CDR3 DNA reads TGTGCCAGCAGTACTTCTTATAGGGGCGACTACACCTTC. Protein product: CASSTSYRGDYTF.